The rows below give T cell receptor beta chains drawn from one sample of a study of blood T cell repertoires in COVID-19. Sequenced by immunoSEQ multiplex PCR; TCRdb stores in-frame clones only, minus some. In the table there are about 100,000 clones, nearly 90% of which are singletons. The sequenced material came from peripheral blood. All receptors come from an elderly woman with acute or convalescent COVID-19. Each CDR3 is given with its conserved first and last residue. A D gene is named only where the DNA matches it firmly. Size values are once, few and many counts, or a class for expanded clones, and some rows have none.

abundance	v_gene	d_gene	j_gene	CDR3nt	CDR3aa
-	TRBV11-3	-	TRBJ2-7	TGTGCCAGCAGCTTAACGGACTTCTCCGAGCAGTACTTC	CASSLTDFSEQYF
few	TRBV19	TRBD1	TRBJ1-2	TGTGCCAGTAGAACCGGGACAGGGTTTTCGTTAGAGTATGGCTACACCTTC	CASRTGTGFSLEYGYTF
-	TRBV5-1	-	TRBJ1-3	TGCGCCAGCAGCTTGGCGTGGGCTAAGGACACCATATATTTT	CASSLAWAKDTIYF
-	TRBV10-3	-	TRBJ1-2	TGTGCCATCACCCCCAGGGAAAACAACTATGGCTACACCTTC	CAITPRENNYGYTF
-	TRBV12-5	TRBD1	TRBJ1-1	TGTGCTAGTGGTCCGCAGGGGGCGCTTCAAGCTTTCTTT	CASGPQGALQAFF
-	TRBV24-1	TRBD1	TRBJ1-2	TGTGCCACCAGTGATACACGGACAGGGGGTGTCTATGGCTACACCTTC	CATSDTRTGGVYGYTF
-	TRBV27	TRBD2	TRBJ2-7	TGTGCCAGCAGTTTAAAGGCTAGCGGGACTCGGAACGAGCAGTACTTC	CASSLKASGTRNEQYF
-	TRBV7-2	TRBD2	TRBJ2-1	TGTGCCAGCAGCTTAGTCGGGGGGGCAGGTAATGAGCAGTTCTTC	CASSLVGGAGNEQFF
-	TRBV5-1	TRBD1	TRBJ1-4	TGCGCCAGCAGCCGGACAGGCCCTGGAGAAAAACTGTTTTTT	CASSRTGPGEKLFF
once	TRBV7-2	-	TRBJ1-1	TGTGCCAGCAGCTTAGTCAGGGCCACTGAAGCTTTCTTT	CASSLVRATEAFF
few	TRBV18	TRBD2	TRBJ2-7	TGTGCCAGCTCACGGCCGGGACTAGCGGGAACAGGGGAGCAGTACTTC	CASSRPGLAGTGEQYF
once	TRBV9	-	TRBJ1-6	TGTGCCAGCAGCGTCCGTCAGGATAATTCACCCCTCCACTTT	CASSVRQDNSPLHF
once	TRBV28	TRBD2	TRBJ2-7	TGTGCCAGCAGTTTTAGGGGACTAGCGGGGCCCTACGAGCAGTACTTC	CASSFRGLAGPYEQYF
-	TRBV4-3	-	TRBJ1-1	TGCGCCAGCAGCCAAGCCGCCCATCGATGGACATTGAACACTGAAGCTTTCTTT	CASSQAAHRWTLNTEAFF
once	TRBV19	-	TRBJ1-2	TGTGCCAGTAGTATTTCAGGGAACAGGCCCTATGGCTACACCTTC	CASSISGNRPYGYTF
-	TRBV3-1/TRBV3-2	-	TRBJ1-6	TGTGCCATCGGGTCTCGAAATTCACCCCTCCACTTT	CAIGSRNSPLHF
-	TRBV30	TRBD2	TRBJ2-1	TGTGCCTGGAGTGGAGGGACTAGCGGGGCCGCCTACAATGAGCAGTTCTTC	CAWSGGTSGAAYNEQFF
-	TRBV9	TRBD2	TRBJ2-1	TGTGCCAGCAGCGTAGATCTAGCGGGAGTTAGTGAGCAGTTCTTC	CASSVDLAGVSEQFF
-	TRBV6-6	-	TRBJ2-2	TGTGCCAGCAGACCCCACCAGGGGGGCACCGGGGAGCTGTTTTTT	CASRPHQGGTGELFF
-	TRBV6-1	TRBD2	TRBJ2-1	TGTGCCAGCAGTGAAGGGTTCCAGCGGGGGGACAATGAGCAGTTCTTC	CASSEGFQRGDNEQFF
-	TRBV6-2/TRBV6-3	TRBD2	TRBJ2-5	TGTGCCAGCAGTTCCTCCAGGACTAGCGGGGGGATCGATGAGACCCAGTACTTC	CASSSSRTSGGIDETQYF
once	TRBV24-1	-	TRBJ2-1	TGTGCCACCAACTCAGGGAAAGGACAGTTGGAGCAGTTCTTC	CATNSGKGQLEQFF
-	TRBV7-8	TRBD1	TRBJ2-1	TGTGCCAGCAGCTTGGGACAGGGGATCGATAATGAGCAGTTCTTC	CASSLGQGIDNEQFF
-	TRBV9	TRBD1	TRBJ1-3	TGTGCCAGCAGCGTTGGGACAGACTCTGGAAACACCATATATTTT	CASSVGTDSGNTIYF
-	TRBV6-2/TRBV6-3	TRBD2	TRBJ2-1	TGTGCCAGCAGTTACTCGGGACTAGCGGGCGTTTACAATGAGCAGTTCTTC	CASSYSGLAGVYNEQFF
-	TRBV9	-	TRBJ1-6	TGTGCCAGCAGCCTCCCGGGGGGGCAGGATTCACCCCTCCACTTT	CASSLPGGQDSPLHF
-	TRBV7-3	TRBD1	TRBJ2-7	TGTGCCAGCAGCCGGGGACAGGGGAACGAGCAGTACTTC	CASSRGQGNEQYF
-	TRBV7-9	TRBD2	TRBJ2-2	TGTGCCAGCAGCCCACGGGGACTAGCGGCGAACACCGGGGAGCTGTTTTTT	CASSPRGLAANTGELFF
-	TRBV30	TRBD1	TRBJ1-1	TGTGCCATCAGGGACAGGGGCTCCGCTGAAGCTTTCTTT	CAIRDRGSAEAFF
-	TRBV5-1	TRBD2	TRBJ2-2	TGCGCCAGCAGCCAGAGGTCAAGCGGGGCCGGGGAGCTGTTTTTT	CASSQRSSGAGELFF
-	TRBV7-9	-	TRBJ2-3	TGTGCCTGTGACCGCGGAGTATCCACAGATACGCAGTATTTT	CACDRGVSTDTQYF
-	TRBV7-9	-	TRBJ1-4	TGTGCCAGCAGCCACGAGCTAGATGAAAAACTGTTTTTT	CASSHELDEKLFF
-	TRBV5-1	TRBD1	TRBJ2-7	TGCGCCAGCAGCGAACAGGGGTGGGACATGGAGCAGTACTTC	CASSEQGWDMEQYF
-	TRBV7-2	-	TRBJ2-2	TGTGCCAGCAGCCCGTACGAAAATGGGGGCCCCTGGGAGCTGTTTTTT	CASSPYENGGPWELFF
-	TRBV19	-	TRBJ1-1	TGTGCCAGTAGTATAGACCTAGGAGGAACTGAAGCTTTCTTT	CASSIDLGGTEAFF
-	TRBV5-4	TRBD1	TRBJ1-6	TGTGCCAGCAGGTCCCAGGGACAGAATCAGAATTCACCCCTCCACTTT	CASRSQGQNQNSPLHF
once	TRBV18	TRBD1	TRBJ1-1	TGTGCCAGCTCACCACTGGGCAGGGGGCAGACTGAAGCTTTCTTT	CASSPLGRGQTEAFF
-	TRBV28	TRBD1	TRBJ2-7	TGTGCCACCACACCCGGGGCAGGGGGCTCCTACGAGCAGTACTTC	CATTPGAGGSYEQYF
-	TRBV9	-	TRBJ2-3	TGTGCCAGCAGCCCCCGCGGGGCCCCTATCACAGATACGCAGTATTTT	CASSPRGAPITDTQYF
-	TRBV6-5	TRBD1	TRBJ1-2	TGTGCCAGCAGTCCACGGGGACAGGGCCATGGCTACACCTTC	CASSPRGQGHGYTF